This entry concerns a single T cell receptor (beta chain). What this receptor recognizes is not known. Base qualities were left out, and no much larger clone turns up one base away. The data belong to a study of cytomegalovirus exposure and HLA in healthy donors (dated by TCRdb to between 2016 and 2019). Context from the whole study: According to a later analysis, one platform produced both the roughly 120 validation repertoires and the 666 repertoires of the first cohort. The aim of the study was to test whether cataloging public T cell receptors could identify signatures of past pathogen exposure. The study combined high-throughput TCR immunosequencing, statistical association of individual TCRs with disease status, and machine learning to predict cytomegalovirus infection status. In addition to the first cohort of approximately 650 subjects, a separate validation cohort of approximately 120 different subjects was used. Results and caveats for the whole study, not just this receptor: In vitro tests confirmed that a few of the cytomegalovirus-associated TCR beta chains recognize cytomegalovirus antigens. Across donors, most TCR sequences were observed very rarely, whereas some public TCRs were present in many individuals. A later analysis lacked HLA typing for the validation cohort, so it scored co-occurrence in that cohort across all 120 or so repertoires. A later analysis found that TCRs clustered in the first cohort also tended to co-occur in the approximately 120 validation repertoires, with more than 90% of cluster scores above 0. According to the authors, the approach could potentially be generalized to other disease states and immunological phenotypes. In the study, some 180 TCR beta chains were listed as associated with cytomegalovirus. Cytomegalovirus status was reported to be diagnosed by the classifier with high specificity and sensitivity in both the original and validation cohorts.

Donors formed part of the validation cohort, which comprised about 130 subjects and was distinct from the first cohort of under 750 subjects. Libraries came from the immunoSEQ multiplex PCR assay. From the authors' description of their analysis: To diagnose cytomegalovirus status from the catalog of TCR beta chain sequences, a statistical classification framework was built. In its TCRdb copy, this immuneACCESS table keeps in-frame sequences only and misses some clones. Where compared with another copy, unresolved V genes explain less than half of these, and the others have no known cause. The DNA was the basis for D and trimming; V, J and clone size are from that table. Within this sample are about 120,000 clones, with over 65% of them counted one time only. The top ten clones comprise approximately 2% of the sample. CDR3 length: 16 amino acids, cysteine to phenylalanine. This entry keeps only the CDR3 DNA: 48 bases, framed from base 1. V lost 2 bases and J lost 0 bases; the stretch between them is 13 bases long. Taken from the germline V gene (reference sequence), the CDR1 and CDR2 loops are MNHNY and SVGAGI.

The clonotype originates from a woman aged 25 to 45 in good health and CMV-seronegative. In this chain, TRBV6-6 is recombined with TRBJ1-1; TRBD1 could be the D gene, as 5 bases match. The sample comprised PBMCs. This receptor carries the CDR3 CASSYAGGSMNTEAFF. The nucleotide sequence reads as follows: TGTGCCAGCAGTTACGCGGGGGGGTCGATGAACACTGAAGCTTTCTTT.